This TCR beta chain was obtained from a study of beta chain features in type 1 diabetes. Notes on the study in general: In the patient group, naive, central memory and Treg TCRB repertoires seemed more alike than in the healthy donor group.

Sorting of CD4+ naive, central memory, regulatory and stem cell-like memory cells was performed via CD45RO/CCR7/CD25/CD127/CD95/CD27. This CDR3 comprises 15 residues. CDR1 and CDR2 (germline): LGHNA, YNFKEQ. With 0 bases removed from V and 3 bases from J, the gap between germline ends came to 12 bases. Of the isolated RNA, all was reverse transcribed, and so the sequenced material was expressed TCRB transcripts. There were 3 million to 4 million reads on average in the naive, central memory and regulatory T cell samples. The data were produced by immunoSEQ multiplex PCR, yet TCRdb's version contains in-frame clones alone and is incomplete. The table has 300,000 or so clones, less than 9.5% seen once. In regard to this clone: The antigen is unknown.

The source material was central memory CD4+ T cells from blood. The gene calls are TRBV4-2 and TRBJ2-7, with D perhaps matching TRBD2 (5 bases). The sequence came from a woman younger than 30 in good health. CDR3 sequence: CASSQDRAGIYEQYF. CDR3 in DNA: TGTGCCAGCAGCCAAGATCGTGCCGGGATCTACGAGCAGTACTTC.